A single sample is the source of the 20 T cell receptor beta chains below, sequenced in a study of neurological immune-mediated disorders. TCRdb redid the calling of the 5' RACE reads with MiXCR, one entry per CDR3 protein. The table includes 80,000 to 100,000 distinct CDR3 sequences, roughly 3.5% detected once. Material: PBMCs. Source of these receptors: a woman in her forties or fifties with multiple sclerosis.

This clonotype was seen repeatedly, ten times or more. V usage is TRBV7-6 and J usage is TRBJ2-7; 7 nucleotides align to TRBD1. Germline V CDR1 and CDR2: SGHVS, FNYEAQ. The CDR3 consists of 15 residues. Germline trimming cut 5 bases from V and 0 bases from J; bases unmatched to any gene: 7. This CDR3 is CASSRDRSISYEQYF. Here the CDR3 DNA reads TGTGCCAGCAGCCGGGACAGATCAATCTCCTACGAGCAGTACTTC. Full variable domain (outside the CDR3, taken from reference TRBV7-6 and TRBJ2-7): GAGVSQSPRYKVTKRGQDVALRCDPISGHVSLYWYRQALGQGPEFLTYFNYEAQQDKSGLPNDRFSAERPEGSISTLTIQRTEQRDSAMYRCASSRDRSISYEQYFGPGTRLTVT.

This clonotype was counted many times. The chain couples TRBV12-3 or TRBV12-4 to TRBJ2-2, with D perhaps matching TRBD1 or TRBD2 (5 bases each). The germline V and J ends were trimmed by 6 bases and 1 base, with 12 bases remaining between them. The CDR3 is 15 amino acids. DNA of the CDR3: TGTGCCAGCAGACAACGGGACCGGAACACCGGGGAGCTGTTTTTT. Protein product: CASRQRDRNTGELFF.

This clonotype occurred many times. V usage is TRBV5-1 and J usage is TRBJ2-3; 7 nucleotides agree with TRBD2. Trimming cost V 1 base and J 4 bases; bases outside gene matches: 9. CDR3 size: 16 residues. Germline V gene lookup returns CDR1 SGHRS and CDR2 YFSETQ. CDR3 in DNA: TGCGCCAGCAGCTTGCGCCCAGCGGGGTTTGCAGATACGCAGTATTTT. Translated, it gives CASSLRPAGFADTQYF.

On this clonotype itself: This could be a read error, since a much larger clone is one nucleotide away. V and J are TRBV20-1 and TRBJ1-1; TRBD1 agrees at 8 bases. The germline CDR1 and CDR2 sequences are DFQATT and SNEGSKA (reference sequence). The J segment lost 1 base and the V segment lost 5 bases, leaving 9 bases of the junction unmatched. The CDR3 contains 15 residues. Written as DNA, the CDR3 is TGCAGTGCTCCACAGGGGGTGATGGGGAACACTGAAGCTTTCTTT. The encoded protein is CSAPQGVMGNTEAFF.

V gene TRBV2 combines with J gene TRBJ1-4; 8 bases agree with TRBD1. The V and J ends lost 6 bases and 7 bases, in that order; junction bases with no gene match: 7. The CDR3 extends over 14 amino acids. CDR1 is SNHLY, CDR2 FYNNEI, per germline. The CDR3 region has the DNA TGTGCCAGCAGGGACAGGGACGAGACTGAAAAACTGTTTTTT. It encodes CASRDRDETEKLFF. Looking up the rest from reference TRBV2 and TRBJ1-4 gives the full variable domain: EPEVTQTPSHQVTQMGQEVILRCVPISNHLYFYWYRQILGQKVEFLVSFYNNEISEKSEIFDDQFSVERPDGSNFTLKIRSTKLEDSAMYFCASRDRDETEKLFFGSGTQLSVL.

This clonotype was picked up many times. This chain joins TRBV6-6 and TRBJ1-2, with D perhaps TRBD1 (6 bases). The CDR3 covers 16 residues. The germline gives CDR1 MNHNY, CDR2 SVGAGI (reference sequence). The V end was cut by 8 bases, the J end by 1 base, with 20 bases between. The CDR3 is CASGWGAERHNYGYTF. DNA of the CDR3: TGTGCCAGCGGATGGGGGGCAGAGCGACATAACTATGGCTACACCTTC.

This clonotype was recorded at least ten times. V usage is TRBV7-9 and J usage is TRBJ2-6, with a weak D call TRBD2 (6 bases). The germline gives CDR1 SEHNR, CDR2 FQNEAQ (reference sequence). This CDR3 has 17 amino acids. The germline V and J ends were trimmed by 5 bases and 0 bases, with 14 bases remaining between them. The CDR3: CASSPGTGFSGANVLTF. In nucleotides, the CDR3 is TGTGCCAGCAGCCCGGGGACTGGCTTCTCTGGGGCCAACGTCCTGACTTTC. Full variable domain (rest looked up from reference TRBV7-9 and TRBJ2-6): DTGVSQNPRHKITKRGQNVTFRCDPISEHNRLYWYRQTLGQGPEFLTYFQNEAQLEKSRLLSDRFSAERPKGSFSTLEIQRTEQGDSAMYLCASSPGTGFSGANVLTFGAGSRLTVL.

The sample holds many counts of this clonotype. The V and J genes are TRBV20-1 and TRBJ2-1, with 8 bases identical to TRBD1. The V gene end was trimmed by 1 base and the J gene end by 4 bases; junction bases not matched to a gene: 3. There are 14 residues in the CDR3. In germline, CDR1 is DFQATT, CDR2 SNEGSKA (reference sequence). The CDR3 DNA sequence: TGCAGTGCTAGAGGGCAGGGGGCTTACAATGAGCAGTTCTTC. Translation: CSARGQGAYNEQFF.

This clonotype was detected ten times or more. The gene calls are TRBV9 and TRBJ2-3, with D perhaps matching TRBD2 (6 bases). Trimming stripped 3 bases from V and 5 bases from J, with 10 bases between. CDR1 SGDLS and CDR2 YYNGEE come from the germline V gene. The CDR3 is made up of 13 amino acids. The CDR3 is CASSAMGGDTQYF. In DNA form, the CDR3 reads TGTGCCAGCAGCGCGATGGGGGGAGATACGCAGTATTTT. The full variable domain, its missing parts supplied by reference TRBV9 and TRBJ2-3, is DSGVTQTPKHLITATGQRVTLRCSPRSGDLSVYWYQQSLDQGLQFLIQYYNGEERAKGNILERFSAQQFPDLHSELNLSSLELGDSALYFCASSAMGGDTQYFGPGTRLTVL.

This clonotype was seen repeatedly, ten times or more. J is TRBJ1-2 and V is TRBV29-1; D uncertain. Trimming left V 5 bases short and J 2 bases short, with 6 bases between. Germline V gene lookup returns CDR1 SQVTM and CDR2 ANQGSEA. The CDR3 has 11 residues. CDR3 nucleotides: TGCAGCGTTCGGACGAACTATGGCTACACCTTC. Translating it yields CSVRTNYGYTF.

This clonotype was seen a few times. The CDR3: CASSQDLVRGMKVYF. In DNA, the CDR3 is TGTGCCAGCAGCCAAGATTTGGTTCGCGGCATGAAGGTGTATTTT. J is TRBJ1-3 and V is TRBV4-2; D not resolved. This CDR3 is built from 15 residues. Trimming cost V 0 bases and J 16 bases, with 22 bases left between them. The V gene's germline CDR1 is LGHNA and CDR2 YNFKEQ.

Many counts were recorded for this clonotype. The V and J genes are TRBV7-2 and TRBJ2-5; 7 bases line up with TRBD2. The ends lost 5 bases at V and 3 bases at J; junction bases unmatched: 6. In germline, CDR1 is SGHTA, CDR2 FQGNSA. This CDR3 has 14 amino acids. This chain's CDR3 is CASSQRGGEETQYF. CDR3 DNA sequence: TGTGCCAGCAGCCAGCGTGGGGGGGAAGAGACCCAGTACTTC.

The genes are TRBV6-1 and TRBJ1-5; no clear D. Looked up from germline, CDR1 is MNHNS and CDR2 is SASEGT. Trimming pared 6 bases from V and 15 bases from J, leaving 12 bases between. The CDR3 consists of 10 residues. The DNA of the CDR3 is TGTGCCAGCAGCGAGACGGGGTGGCATTTT. Residues: CASSETGWHF.

This clonotype was picked up many times. V gene TRBV5-6 combines with J gene TRBJ1-1; the match to TRBD1 covers 8 bases. The CDR3 spans 14 residues. CDR1 SGHDT and CDR2 YYEEEE come from the germline V gene. The V gene end was trimmed by 3 bases and the J gene end by 1 base; junction bases not matched to a gene: 2. The DNA of the CDR3 is TGTGCCAGCAGCTACGACAGGGGGAACACTGAAGCTTTCTTT. It specifies CASSYDRGNTEAFF.

Many counts were recorded for this clonotype. The chain joins TRBV7-9 to TRBJ1-3; D uncertain. The V gene's germline CDR1 is SEHNR and CDR2 FQNEAQ (reference sequence). This CDR3 region has 17 residues. The V gene lost 5 bases and the J gene lost 2 bases, with 19 bases spanning the gap. The CDR3 loop is CASSQTTIGWAGNTIYF. The CDR3, as DNA: TGTGCCAGCAGCCAAACGACGATTGGCTGGGCTGGAAACACCATATATTTT.

This clonotype was detected a few times. The chain couples TRBV7-9 to TRBJ2-3; D call uncertain. The CDR3 contains 14 residues. Per germline, CDR1 SEHNR and CDR2 FQNEAQ (reference sequence). V lost 3 bases to trimming and J lost 4 bases, with 11 bases between them. CDR3 nucleotides: TGTGCCAGCAGCTTCTTCAGCTCTCCAGATACGCAGTATTTT. It translates to CASSFFSSPDTQYF.

This clonotype was counted at least ten times. The chain couples TRBV19 to TRBJ2-1, with a weak D call TRBD1 (5 bases). The CDR3 contains 13 residues. Looked up from germline, CDR1 is LNHDA and CDR2 is SQIVND (reference sequence). Trimming took 7 bases from V and 9 from J, leaving 16 bases between them. The CDR3 loop is CASTNTGGVEQFF. For the CDR3, the DNA is TGTGCCAGTACCAACACAGGTGGGGTTGAGCAGTTCTTC.

This clonotype was detected many times. The rearrangement links TRBV5-1 to TRBJ1-5; 8 positions agree with TRBD1. In germline, CDR1 is SGHRS, CDR2 YFSETQ. V lost 2 bases and J lost 9; bases outside the gene matches: 7. This CDR3 comprises 14 residues. CDR3 in amino acids: CASSLQGGESPQHF. CDR3 bases: TGCGCCAGCAGCTTACAGGGGGGAGAGTCGCCCCAGCATTTT. Full variable domain (remainder filled in from reference TRBV5-1 and TRBJ1-5): KAGVTQTPRYLIKTRGQQVTLSCSPISGHRSVSWYQQTPGQGLQFLFEYFSETQRNKGNFPGRFSGRQFSNSRSEMNVSTLELGDSALYLCASSLQGGESPQHFGDGTRLSIL.

This clonotype has at least ten counts. The gene calls are TRBV7-2 and TRBJ1-6; no firm D call. Germline-derived CDR1 and CDR2 are SGHTA and FQGNSA. Trimming cost V 1 base and J 0 bases, with 13 bases left between them. CDR3 length: 18 amino acids. CDR3 residues: CASSLGGGRSSYNSPLHF. The CDR3 region has the DNA TGTGCCAGCAGCTTAGGAGGAGGGAGGAGCTCCTATAATTCACCCCTCCACTTT.

This clonotype was seen repeatedly, ten times or more. V gene TRBV27 combines with J gene TRBJ2-7, with TRBD2 identical over 12 bases. The junction had 12 bases not matched to a gene; V was cut back by 4 bases and J by 5 bases. The CDR3 covers 17 residues. Germline CDR1 is MNHEY and CDR2 is SMNVEV (reference sequence). The CDR3 nucleotides are TGTGCCAGCAGTTCAACCTCTAGCGGGGGGGACGTAGACGAGCAGTACTTC. It encodes CASSSTSSGGDVDEQYF.